The sample holds a few counts of the clone carrying this T cell receptor (beta chain). The antigen is unknown. Its ends do not fully match the called genes, so a read error is possible. TCRdb re-called the 5' RACE reads with MiXCR, one entry per CDR3 protein. Of 300,000 to 400,000 distinct CDR3 sequences listed, 7% to 9.5% are singletons. The CDR3 is made up of 13 amino acids. The germline CDR1 and CDR2 sequences are MNHEY and SVGAGI. The data derive from a study of identical twins. Study findings and constraints: The abundant beta clonotypes from cord blood had fewer insertions, and memory repertoires had none of this.

Specimen: naive T cells sorted from blood. This chain uses TRBV6-5 with TRBJ2-1; the match to TRBD1 covers 8 bases. This clonotype originated in a woman in her fifties or sixties in good health. CDR3 sequence: CASSPGGDRGKVF. The CDR3 DNA is TGTGCCAGCAGTCCTGGAGGAGACAGGGGAAAGGTCTTC.